These 18 T cell receptor beta chains came from one sample sequenced in a study of spatial heterogeneity in lung cancer. The time point was: sample taken at primary tumor resection. One entry per CDR3 protein, called by TCRdb with MiXCR from the 5' RACE reads. The sample lists approximately 92,000 distinct CDR3 sequences; more than 10% were seen once. Here the sequenced sample was PBMCs, taken at surgery. The source of these receptors is a male donor with early-stage non-small cell lung cancer.

The gene calls are TRBV9 and TRBJ2-1; 14 positions agree with TRBD2. CDR1 is SGDLS, CDR2 YYNGEE, per germline. The junction had 9 bases not matched to a gene; V was cut back by 0 bases and J by 7 bases. The CDR3 has 18 amino acids. The CDR3 sequence is CASSVGLAGGPSSNEQFF. CDR3 nucleotides: TGTGCCAGCAGCGTAGGACTAGCGGGAGGGCCGAGTTCGAATGAGCAGTTCTTC.

The chain uses TRBV13 and TRBJ2-7; 11 nucleotides line up with TRBD2. The CDR3 covers 17 residues. Germline loops: CDR1 PRHDT, CDR2 FYEKMQ (reference sequence). The J segment lost 4 bases and the V segment lost 5 bases, leaving 13 bases of the junction unmatched. The DNA of the CDR3 is TGTGCCAGCAGCCAAGATCCGGGACTAGCGGAGCCTTACGAGCAGTACTTC. It yields the protein CASSQDPGLAEPYEQYF.

This clonotype was recorded a few times. This chain uses TRBV29-1 with TRBJ1-3, with 8 bases fitting TRBD1. With 6 bases clipped from V and 2 bases from J, the junction kept 6 bases outside the gene matches. CDR1 SQVTM and CDR2 ANQGSEA come from the germline V gene. The CDR3 runs 14 residues. The CDR3 loop is CSVITGGTGNTIYF. The CDR3 region has the DNA TGCAGCGTCATAACAGGGGGGACTGGAAACACCATATATTTT.

This clonotype was observed at least ten times. V usage is TRBV7-2 and J usage is TRBJ2-1, with TRBD1 matching over 8 bases. The CDR3 covers 12 residues. Per the germline V gene, CDR1 is SGHTA and CDR2 is FQGNSA. J gave up 13 bases and V 5 bases, and 7 bases lay outside the gene matches. The CDR3 reads CASSTQGVDQFF. Written as DNA, the CDR3 is TGTGCCAGCAGCACACAGGGGGTGGATCAGTTCTTC.

This chain joins TRBV12-3 or TRBV12-4 and TRBJ2-5; 10 bases are a match to TRBD2. Germline trimming cut 5 bases from V and 3 bases from J; bases unmatched to any gene: 6. The CDR3 is made up of 15 amino acids. The CDR3 sequence: CASSPSSGREETQYF. The CDR3 DNA reads as TGTGCCAGCAGTCCCTCTAGCGGGAGAGAAGAGACCCAGTACTTC.

In nucleotides, the CDR3 is TGTGCCATCAGTCCCACAGGGGGGACAGATACGCAGTATTTT. Its translation: CAISPTGGTDTQYF. The V call is TRBV10-3, the J call TRBJ2-3; 8 positions match TRBD1. The CDR3 extends over 14 amino acids. Germline V gene data show CDR1 as ENHRY and CDR2 as SYGVKD. The J segment lost 3 bases and the V segment lost 5 bases, leaving 4 bases of the junction unmatched.

This clonotype has only a few counts. The V gene is TRBV10-1, the J gene TRBJ2-2, with TRBD1 matching over 7 bases. Germline CDR1 is WNHNN and CDR2 is SYGVQD (reference sequence). CDR3 size: 17 residues. Losses at the gene ends were 4 bases for V and 0 bases for J; bases not matched to a gene: 8. For the CDR3, the DNA is TGCGCCAGCAGTGGGTGCCGGGACAGCACGAACACCGGGGAGCTGTTTTTT. The encoded protein is CASSGCRDSTNTGELFF.

This chain connects TRBV5-6 to TRBJ1-6; a weak D match, TRBD1 (5 bases). The CDR3 is made up of 17 amino acids. V gave up 2 bases and J gave up 4 bases, with 16 bases separating them. Germline CDR1 SGHDT, CDR2 YYEEEE. Written as DNA, the CDR3 is TGTGCCAGCAGCTTATCGGGGCAGGACCCATATAATTCACCCCTCCACTTT. It translates to CASSLSGQDPYNSPLHF.

A few counts support this clonotype. The chain links TRBV6-2 or TRBV6-3 to TRBJ1-1, with D unresolved. CDR3 size: 15 residues. The V gene lost 4 bases and the J gene lost 3 bases, with 15 bases spanning the gap. Germline V gives CDR1 MNHEY, CDR2 SVGEGT. The CDR3 DNA sequence: TGTGCCAGCAGTTCATCGCGGGTATGGGACACTGAAGCTTTCTTT. This translates into CASSSSRVWDTEAFF.

This clonotype was found many times. J is TRBJ2-5 and V is TRBV5-1; no clear D gene. Germline V gene lookup returns CDR1 SGHRS and CDR2 YFSETQ. V lost 0 bases and J lost 1, with 10 bases in between. The CDR3 has 15 amino acids. The CDR3 region is CASSLGIGPQETQYF. The CDR3 nucleotides are TGCGCCAGCAGCTTGGGTATAGGGCCCCAAGAGACCCAGTACTTC.

This clonotype was counted between two and nine times. This chain's CDR3 is CASSNSGTSGTLRTGELFF. In DNA form, the CDR3 reads TGTGCCAGCAGTAATTCCGGAACTAGCGGGACTTTACGCACCGGGGAGCTGTTTTTT. The chain joins TRBV6-6 to TRBJ2-2; 10 bases line up with TRBD2. The V gene's germline CDR1 is MNHNY and CDR2 SVGAGI (reference sequence). With V trimmed by 5 bases and J by 4 bases, 16 bases remained unmatched. This CDR3 has 19 amino acids.

This clonotype was observed a few times. The V call is TRBV5-1, the J call TRBJ2-2, with no clear D. The germline V and J ends were trimmed by 1 base and 0 bases, with 7 bases remaining between them. The CDR3 is made up of 15 amino acids. CDR1 is SGHRS, CDR2 YFSETQ, per germline. The CDR3 coding sequence is TGCGCCAGCAGCTTGCTCCAGTCGAACACCGGGGAGCTGTTTTTT. This codes for CASSLLQSNTGELFF.

This clonotype showed up just a few times. The rearrangement links TRBV6-2 or TRBV6-3 to TRBJ2-1, with 15 bases identical to TRBD2. CDR1 is MNHEY, CDR2 SVGEGT, per germline. V shed 7 bases, J shed 5 bases, and the junction held 6 bases outside the gene matches. The CDR3 length is 16 residues. CDR3 in DNA: TGTGCCAGCATCGGACTAGCGGGAGGGCCCCACAATGAGCAGTTCTTC. It specifies CASIGLAGGPHNEQFF.

This clonotype was seen a handful of times. The V and J genes are TRBV7-9 and TRBJ2-5; no clear D gene. V gave up 4 bases and J gave up 2 bases, with 14 bases separating them. Germline CDR1 and CDR2: SEHNR and FQNEAQ (reference sequence). This CDR3 has 15 residues. The CDR3: CASSSKLGPQETQYF. DNA of the CDR3: TGTGCCAGCAGCTCCAAGCTTGGGCCTCAAGAGACCCAGTACTTC.

In its sample, this clonotype was seen many times. The chain joins TRBV7-6 to TRBJ2-3; 11 positions agree with TRBD2. Germline trimming cut 3 bases from V and 2 bases from J; bases unmatched to any gene: 4. The CDR3 is 16 residues long. The germline CDR1 and CDR2 sequences are SGHVS and FNYEAQ. CDR3 DNA sequence: TGTGCCAGCAGCTTCCGGACTAGCGGGTCCACAGATACGCAGTATTTT. Translated: CASSFRTSGSTDTQYF.

This clonotype has a handful of counts. CDR3 sequence reads: CASSRQAISGNTIYF. The CDR3 DNA is TGTGCCAGCAGCAGACAGGCAATCTCTGGAAACACCATATATTTT. The chain joins TRBV6-5 to TRBJ1-3, with a possible D match to TRBD1 (6 bases). The CDR3 sequence is 15 residues long. The V gene's germline CDR1 is MNHEY and CDR2 SVGAGI. Trimming took off 6 bases at V and 0 bases at J, with 12 bases between the two ends.

J is TRBJ2-7 and V is TRBV7-9; D perhaps matches TRBD2 (6 bases). This CDR3 is 14 amino acids long. CDR1 is SEHNR, CDR2 FQNEAQ, per germline (reference sequence). V was cut by 5 bases and J by 2 bases, with 13 bases left in between. This chain's CDR3 is CASSPGLLAYEQYF. The CDR3 DNA reads as TGTGCCAGCAGCCCGGGACTCCTAGCCTACGAGCAGTACTTC.

V usage is TRBV28 and J usage is TRBJ1-5; TRBD1 agrees at 10 bases. The junction had 6 bases not matched to a gene; V was cut back by 2 bases and J by 5 bases. The CDR3 has 16 residues. CDR1 is MDHEN, CDR2 SYDVKM, per germline. CDR3 coding DNA: TGTGCCAGCAGTTTACCCCCCGACAGGGGGCATCAGCCCCAGCATTTT. Residues: CASSLPPDRGHQPQHF.